This TCR beta chain is from a study of CD8 T cells in Susac syndrome (dated by TCRdb to about 2019). Notes on the research overall: Whether CD8+ T cell activation and differentiation in Susac syndrome was antigen driven was tested using repertoire sequencing. The study compared CD8+ T cell repertoire clonality among over ten healthy donors, around 14 Susac syndrome patients and about 16 multiple sclerosis patients.

Peripheral blood CD8+ and CD4+ T cells from healthy donors, Susac syndrome patients and multiple sclerosis patients were profiled by high-throughput TCR beta sequencing. Multiple sclerosis controls were treatment-naive patients with stable or active relapsing-remitting disease fulfilling revised McDonald criteria. Bulk CD8+ and CD4+ T cells were purified magnetically by negative isolation, whereas CD8+ TEMRA cells were enriched by FACS. Blood was drawn into EDTA tubes, processed within 24 hours, and PBMCs were isolated by density gradient centrifugation. PBMCs intended for TCR sequencing were frozen in liquid nitrogen and were later thawed in a 37 degrees C water bath. Purity of sorted or isolated CD4+, CD8+ and CD8+ TEMRA cells was at least 90%. RNA was extracted with the RNeasy kit and 0.5 to 1 ug was reverse transcribed using random hexamers. The immunoSEQ multiplex PCR assay, which covers 54 Vbeta and 13 Jbeta segments, was used to amplify TCR beta CDR3 regions. PCR amplification bias was corrected by using a synthetic template baseline for primer optimization and computational correction. For the original study's pipeline: Reads were annotated to V, D and J genes according to IMGT and were analyzed with immunoSEQ Analyzer, with only productive sequences retained. Clonality was calculated as one minus the Shannon entropy normalized by log2 of the number of productive unique sequences. For each patient and control, public and private clones were evaluated among the 100 most prevalent clones. Clones were defined as Susac-specific if absent from the healthy and MS cohorts, from approximately 1,100 published viral clones and from other ImmuneACCESS disease sequences. TCRdb reanalyzed the raw reads on its own, using fastp at Q25 for trimming and MiXCR for clone calling, and kept in-frame beta chains. When rows share a CDR3 protein, they turn into one entry using the most common DNA and genes. TCRdb, not the original authors, processed these V and J calls. This sample is represented by under 550,000 distinct CDR3 sequences; around 85% of them were singletons. The ten biggest clones cover 0.12% of the sample.

Here is what the overall study found, with its caveats: The study acknowledged that relatively few individuals were included in the TCR sequencing and HLA analysis.

As regards this clonotype: Its antigen target is currently unknown. The sample holds no much larger clone one base away, and base qualities are not on file.

The sequence derives from a human donor with multiple sclerosis. Sample: CD8+ T cells from PBMCs.

Read as DNA, the sequence is TGTGCCAGCACCCCCGGGGCAAGCTCCTACGAGCAGTACTTC. This encodes CASTPGASSYEQYF. The chain is assembled from TRBV27 and TRBJ2-7, with the D gene tentatively TRBD1 or TRBD2, based on 5 matching bases in each. Reading from cysteine to phenylalanine, the CDR3 counts 14 amino acids. The sequence is cut down to CDR3 DNA, 42 bases in frame from base 1. Taken from the germline V gene (reference sequence), the CDR1 and CDR2 loops are MNHEY and SMNVEV. V and J are truncated by 7 bases and 0 bases respectively, leaving an intervening sequence of 13 bases.